A single sample is the source of the 19 T cell receptor beta chains below, sequenced in a study of identical twins. One entry per CDR3 protein, called by TCRdb with MiXCR from the 5' RACE reads. The table has 350,000 to 450,000 distinct CDR3 sequences, less than 20% seen once. The sample taken for sequencing was naive T cells sorted from blood. The receptors derive from a man aged 45-65 years in good health.

This clonotype was detected only a few times. The V gene is TRBV11-2, the J gene TRBJ2-7, with 7 bases identical to TRBD1. CDR1 and CDR2 from the germline V gene are SGHAT and FQNNGV. The CDR3 extends over 18 amino acids. The V segment lost 3 bases and the J segment 2 bases; nucleotides outside the gene matches: 16. As DNA, the CDR3 is TGTGCCAGCAGCTTCCCTCTTACTTCGACAGGGCCCGCCTACGAGCAGTACTTC. Translating it yields CASSFPLTSTGPAYEQYF. Variable domain in full (rest from reference TRBV11-2 and TRBJ2-7): EAGVAQSPRYKIIEKRQSVAFWCNPISGHATLYWYQQILGQGPKLLIQFQNNGVVDDSQLPKDRFSAERLKGVDSTLKIQPAKLEDSAVYLCASSFPLTSTGPAYEQYFGPGTRLTVT.

The genes are TRBV20-1 and TRBJ2-5, with TRBD2 matching over 14 bases. Germline V lookup: CDR1 DFQATT, CDR2 SNEGSKA (reference sequence). V was clipped by 6 bases and J by 1 base; unmatched bases: 4. The CDR3 loop spans 15 amino acids. Here the CDR3 DNA reads TGCAGTGCATATGGGACTAGCGGGGGCCAAGAGACCCAGTACTTC. Amino acid sequence: CSAYGTSGGQETQYF.

This clonotype was observed many times. The gene calls are TRBV12-3 or TRBV12-4 and TRBJ2-1, with TRBD2 identical over 9 bases. After removal of 5 bases from V and 4 bases from J, the junction contained 12 bases not matched to a gene. The CDR3 is 17 residues long. The CDR3 DNA reads as TGTGCCAGCAGTATACGGGCTAGCGGGGTTTTGTACAATGAGCAGTTCTTC. Its translation: CASSIRASGVLYNEQFF.

This clonotype appeared many times. The chain recombines TRBV6-5 with TRBJ1-2, with a weak D call TRBD1 (5 bases). V was clipped by 2 bases and J by 2 bases, with 12 bases between them. The CDR3 is 15 residues long. CDR1 and CDR2 (germline): MNHEY, SVGAGI. Here the CDR3 reads CASSYNGATNYGYTF. The CDR3 bases are TGTGCCAGCAGTTACAATGGGGCAACCAACTATGGCTACACCTTC.

This rearrangement joins TRBV12-3 or TRBV12-4 to TRBJ1-1; D remains unclear. V gave up 2 bases and J gave up 3 bases, with 7 bases separating them. CDR3 length equals 13 residues. The CDR3: CASSLRGHTEAFF. The DNA for the CDR3 is TGTGCCAGCAGTTTAAGAGGGCACACTGAAGCTTTCTTT.

The CDR3 spells CASSPSRDRHNEQFF. Written as DNA, the CDR3 is TGTGCCAGCAGCCCGTCCCGGGACAGACACAATGAGCAGTTCTTC. This chain joins TRBV14 and TRBJ2-1; 7 bases line up with TRBD1. Germline V lookup: CDR1 SGHDN, CDR2 FVKESK. With 4 bases clipped from V and 5 bases from J, the junction kept 8 bases outside the gene matches. The CDR3 loop spans 15 amino acids.

This clonotype has more than one count but fewer than ten. J is TRBJ1-4 and V is TRBV4-2; no definite D call. Trimming left V 0 bases short and J 8 bases short, with 7 bases between. Germline V gene data show CDR1 as LGHNA and CDR2 as YNFKEQ. The CDR3 runs 13 residues. The CDR3 is CASSQETREKLFF. DNA for the CDR3: TGTGCCAGCAGCCAAGAAACGCGAGAAAAACTGTTTTTT.

A few counts support this clonotype. The chain links TRBV6-1 to TRBJ2-2; D not certain. The germline V and J ends were trimmed by 0 bases and 3 bases, with 8 bases remaining between them. CDR1 and CDR2 from the germline V gene are MNHNS and SASEGT. The CDR3 is made up of 15 amino acids. The CDR3 DNA reads as TGTGCCAGCAGTGAAGCGCCAAGAGACACCGGGGAGCTGTTTTTT. This gives the protein CASSEAPRDTGELFF.

This clonotype was seen a few times. The V call is TRBV12-3 or TRBV12-4, the J call TRBJ2-2; weak D call: TRBD1 (5 bases). This CDR3 has 14 residues. V dropped 6 bases and J dropped 6 bases, with 14 bases sitting between them. The CDR3 sequence: CASRSGSLPGELFF. CDR3 coding DNA: TGTGCCAGCAGGTCAGGGTCCCTCCCCGGGGAGCTGTTTTTT.

This clonotype has only a few counts. CDR3 nucleotide sequence: TGTGCCAGCAGCGTAGGAGGGACAGGGGGCGAGGGGAATGAGCAGTTCTTC. Its protein is CASSVGGTGGEGNEQFF. The chain combines TRBV9 with TRBJ2-1; 12 bases agree with TRBD1. Germline V lookup: CDR1 SGDLS, CDR2 YYNGEE. The CDR3 runs to 17 residues. V trimming: 0 bases; J trimming: 7 bases; junction bases outside the gene matches: 8.

The chain couples TRBV29-1 to TRBJ2-3; TRBD2 matches at 7 bases. The CDR3 extends over 20 amino acids. The germline CDR1 and CDR2 sequences are SQVTM and ANQGSEA. Trimming removed 7 bases from V and 0 bases from J; junction bases left unmatched: 25. Here the CDR3 DNA reads TGCAGCGCCCGGCCCGGAGAGGGGCGGGAGACTTCCCACAGCACAGATACGCAGTATTTT. Protein product: CSARPGEGRETSHSTDTQYF.

This clonotype was recorded many times. J is TRBJ2-7 and V is TRBV10-3; no reliable D call. Germline V gene data show CDR1 as ENHRY and CDR2 as SYGVKD. This CDR3 region has 11 residues. Trimming removed 4 bases at V and 4 bases at J, with 5 bases between. The CDR3 bases are TGTGCCATCAGTGGGGAATACGAGCAGTACTTC. Its translation is CAISGEYEQYF.

V gene TRBV6-2 or TRBV6-3 combines with J gene TRBJ2-1; 10 nucleotides line up with TRBD2. Germline V CDR1 and CDR2: MNHEY, SVGEGT. This CDR3 spans 17 amino acids. Trimming at V came to 6 bases and at J to 5 bases, leaving 13 bases not matched to a gene. CDR3 region: CASSPLRGLAGDNEQFF. As DNA, the CDR3 is TGTGCCAGCAGCCCGTTAAGGGGGCTAGCGGGAGACAATGAGCAGTTCTTC.

At least ten counts were recorded for this clonotype. The V call is TRBV20-1, the J call TRBJ2-1, with D maybe TRBD1 (6 bases). Germline-derived CDR1 and CDR2 are DFQATT and SNEGSKA (reference sequence). The CDR3 spans 16 residues. The ends were cut back, 4 bases at V and 0 bases at J, with 16 bases in the middle. CDR3 in amino acids: CSAILTGHPSYNEQFF. CDR3 DNA: TGCAGTGCTATATTGACAGGCCACCCCTCCTACAATGAGCAGTTCTTC.

V usage is TRBV5-1 and J usage is TRBJ1-1; D uncertain. Deletions cut 6 bases from V and 0 bases from J, with 9 bases between. The germline CDR1 and CDR2 sequences are SGHRS and YFSETQ. The CDR3 extends over 13 amino acids. CDR3 coding DNA: TGCGCCAGCACCTCGGACTTGAACACTGAAGCTTTCTTT. It specifies CASTSDLNTEAFF. Filled out from reference TRBV5-1 and TRBJ1-1, the complete variable domain reads KAGVTQTPRYLIKTRGQQVTLSCSPISGHRSVSWYQQTPGQGLQFLFEYFSETQRNKGNFPGRFSGRQFSNSRSEMNVSTLELGDSALYLCASTSDLNTEAFFGQGTRLTVV.

This clonotype was counted only a few times. This chain connects TRBV28 to TRBJ2-3; D possibly uses TRBD1 or TRBD2 (5 bases each). Germline V gene sequence: CDR1 MDHEN, CDR2 SYDVKM. The V gene lost 6 bases and the J gene lost 0 bases, with 19 bases spanning the gap. CDR3 size: 17 residues. The DNA for the CDR3 is TGTGCCAGCAGCTTCAGCCCCAGGGAGACTAGCACAGATACGCAGTATTTT. Its protein product is CASSFSPRETSTDTQYF.

The table lists this clonotype with a few counts. The rearrangement uses TRBV7-2 and TRBJ1-5, with no clear D. Germline loops: CDR1 SGHTA, CDR2 FQGNSA. V lost 1 base, J lost 0 bases, and 10 bases lay in between. This CDR3 contains 16 residues. The CDR3 region is CASSLESGGSNQPQHF. CDR3 DNA sequence: TGTGCCAGCAGCTTAGAGTCAGGTGGTAGCAATCAGCCCCAGCATTTT. The variable domain in full, completed from reference TRBV7-2 and TRBJ1-5, reads GAGVSQSPSNKVTEKGKDVELRCDPISGHTALYWYRQSLGQGLEFLIYFQGNSAPDKSGLPSDRFSAERTGGSVSTLTIQRTQQEDSAVYLCASSLESGGSNQPQHFGDGTRLSIL.

The chain carries TRBV9 and TRBJ2-2; 7 bases match TRBD2. Unmatched junction bases numbered 13, after V lost 0 bases and J lost 5 bases. This CDR3 comprises 18 residues. Germline values: CDR1 SGDLS, CDR2 YYNGEE. CDR3 protein: CASSVGGGGRWVTGELFF. The CDR3 DNA follows: TGTGCCAGCAGCGTAGGGGGAGGCGGGAGATGGGTGACCGGGGAGCTGTTTTTT.

The chain uses TRBV6-2 or TRBV6-3 and TRBJ2-3; 10 bases match TRBD1. The CDR3 length is 16 residues. Trimming at V came to 6 bases and at J to 3 bases, leaving 9 bases not matched to a gene. Germline V gene sequence: CDR1 MNHEY, CDR2 SVGEGT. DNA for the CDR3: TGTGCCAGCAGCCCCCTTGGGACAGGGGCAACAGATACGCAGTATTTT. Amino acids: CASSPLGTGATDTQYF.